This is a list of T cell receptor beta chains from one sample in a study of T cells in localized non-small cell lung cancer. Clones were read by immunoSEQ multiplex PCR, and TCRdb kept only the in-frame ones, dropping some. The data hold roughly 5,200 clones, with 55% observed a single time. The sample was lymph node tissue, taken before any cancer treatment. The receptors were gathered from a male donor aged 60 or over with stage I squamous cell lung carcinoma. Both conserved end residues are part of each CDR3. The D gene is left open where the match is weak. Clone size is stated in some rows and not others, as once, few, many or a class when expanded.

abundance	v_gene	d_gene	j_gene	CDR3aa	CDR3nt
few	TRBV9	-	TRBJ2-5	CASGNGNQETQYF	TGTGCCAGCGGGAACGGGAACCAAGAGACCCAGTACTTC
-	TRBV29-1	TRBD1	TRBJ2-5	CSADRGLQETQYF	TGCAGCGCTGACAGGGGCCTCCAAGAGACCCAGTACTTC
-	TRBV12-1	-	TRBJ2-7	CASSFVLAVPYEQYF	TGTGCCAGCAGCTTTGTGCTAGCGGTCCCCTACGAGCAGTACTTC
-	TRBV19	-	TRBJ1-5	CASSPYMGVAQPQHF	TGTGCCAGTAGCCCGTATATGGGGGTGGCTCAGCCCCAGCATTTT
few	TRBV11-3	TRBD2	TRBJ2-7	CASSLKGTSVLSVGNEQYF	TGTGCCAGCAGCTTAAAGGGGACTAGCGTTCTAAGCGTGGGGAACGAGCAGTACTTC
few	TRBV4-1	TRBD1	TRBJ2-3	CASSVHTGGYTDTQYF	TGCGCCAGCAGCGTACATACAGGGGGCTACACAGATACGCAGTATTTT
-	TRBV28	-	TRBJ1-5	CASQGIGSNQPQHF	TGTGCCAGCCAGGGAATTGGGTCCAATCAGCCCCAGCATTTT
-	TRBV5-1	TRBD1	TRBJ2-1	CASSLQGANYNEQFF	TGCGCCAGCAGCCTCCAGGGGGCTAATTACAATGAGCAGTTCTTC
few	TRBV6-8	-	TRBJ2-2	CASRTGTNTGELFF	TGTGCCAGCAGGACCGGGACAAACACCGGGGAGCTGTTTTTT
-	TRBV28	-	TRBJ1-2	CASSSGDGGYTF	TGTGCCAGCAGTTCAGGGGACGGTGGCTACACCTTC
-	TRBV29-1	TRBD2	TRBJ2-1	CSVLRSGSSYNEQFF	TGCAGCGTTCTTAGGAGCGGGAGCTCCTACAATGAGCAGTTCTTC
-	TRBV28	TRBD2	TRBJ2-3	CTSSHLSGRVADTQYF	TGTACCAGCAGTCACCTTAGCGGGAGGGTGGCAGATACGCAGTATTTT